Below, one T cell receptor (beta chain) is given with its context. Antigen: not known. The length of the CDR3 is 15 residues. Between the trimmed V and J ends, which lost 4 bases and 0 bases, there was a span of 12 bases. Germline V gene data show CDR1 as SGHRS and CDR2 as YFSETQ. This entry belongs to a study of shared clonotypes between healthy human individuals. General study points: In a few donors, around 5% of naive CD4 clonotypes appeared in common.

Sequencing used immunoSEQ multiplex PCR; TCRdb keeps in-frame clones, though not all of them. The sample records some 2.4 million clones, 93% being singletons. Subsets obtained from CD4+ cells comprised CD45RA+ naive and CD45RA-negative memory cells. This TCR was recovered from a man between 18 and 35 years old in good health. Some clones in this sample may be carry-over from other donors' samples. J is TRBJ2-3 and V is TRBV5-1, with no clear D. The sequenced material came from naive CD4+ T cells from PBMCs. As to subset: CD45RA+ positively selected. DNA of the CDR3: TGCGCCAGCAGCGTTCTAGTCCCTAGCACAGATACGCAGTATTTT. It is translated as CASSVLVPSTDTQYF.